These 14 T cell receptor beta chains originate from one sample sequenced in a study of STAT5B mutations in CD4+ large granular lymphocyte leukemia. TCRdb keeps only in-frame clones here, not all; method: immunoSEQ multiplex PCR. This table has under 25,000 clones, around 72% appearing once. Sequenced input: CD4+ T cells from blood buffy coats. The receptors were sampled from a human donor in good health.

The chain is built from TRBV29-1 and TRBJ2-2; the D is unclear. Germline CDR1 reads SQVTM; CDR2 reads ANQGSEA. With 4 bases removed from V and 8 bases from J, the gap between germline ends came to 11 bases. CDR3 length equals 12 residues. CDR3 coding DNA: TGCAGCGTTGCAAGGGATCGGGGGGAGCTGTTTTTT. This gives the protein CSVARDRGELFF.

The chain has TRBV7-2 and TRBJ2-3, with D hard to call. The germline gives CDR1 SGHTA, CDR2 FQGNSA. The V end lost 1 base, the J end lost 7 bases, and 15 bases lay between the germline ends. The CDR3 contains 15 residues. CDR3 sequence: CASSLGLSRSNTQYF. The DNA of the CDR3 is TGTGCCAGCAGCTTAGGACTCTCCCGCTCCAATACGCAGTATTTT.

This clone was observed a single time. The CDR3 loop is CAWSVRRTYNSPLHF. The CDR3 coding sequence is TGTGCCTGGAGTGTACGCAGAACCTATAATTCACCCCTCCACTTT. The V call is TRBV30, the J call TRBJ1-6; D is uncertain. The germline V gene has CDR1 GTSNPN and CDR2 SVGIG (reference sequence). With 0 bases removed from V and 2 bases from J, the gap between germline ends came to 8 bases. There are 15 residues in the CDR3.

The table lists this clone with a count of one. V usage is TRBV29-1 and J usage is TRBJ2-3; TRBD2 aligns across 7 bases. The CDR3 has 11 residues. CDR1 is SQVTM, CDR2 ANQGSEA, per germline. With 7 bases clipped from V and 6 bases from J, the junction kept 4 bases outside the gene matches. The CDR3 coding sequence is TGCAGCGCTCTGGGGGGGGATACGCAGTATTTT. It yields the protein CSALGGDTQYF.

The CDR3 here is CASSPQGSLEAFF. CDR3 bases: TGTGCCAGTAGTCCCCAGGGGTCTCTTGAAGCTTTCTTT. The chain is built from TRBV19 and TRBJ1-1; D perhaps matches TRBD1 (6 bases). The V gene lost 5 bases and the J gene lost 7 bases, with 14 bases spanning the gap. This CDR3 has 13 residues. Germline V lookup: CDR1 LNHDA, CDR2 SQIVND (reference sequence). Using reference TRBV19 and TRBJ1-1 for the parts outside the CDR3, the full variable domain is DGGITQSPKYLFRKEGQNVTLSCEQNLNHDAMYWYRQDPGQGLRLIYYSQIVNDFQKGDIAEGYSVSREKKESFPLTVTSAQKNPTAFYLCASSPQGSLEAFFGQGTRLTVV.

J is TRBJ1-1 and V is TRBV5-1; D not certain. The germline gives CDR1 SGHRS, CDR2 YFSETQ. Trimming took off 0 bases at V and 0 bases at J, with 3 bases between the two ends. The CDR3 totals 13 residues. CDR3: CASSLDMNTEAFF. The CDR3 DNA reads as TGCGCCAGCAGCTTGGACATGAACACTGAAGCTTTCTTT.

This clone came up a few times. The rearrangement uses TRBV6-5 and TRBJ1-5, with a possible D match to TRBD1 (6 bases). The CDR3 runs 12 residues. Germline-derived CDR1 and CDR2 are MNHEY and SVGAGI. V was shortened by 5 bases and J by 7 bases, with 9 bases between the two germline ends. The CDR3 here is CASSTGSQPQHF. The CDR3 coding sequence is TGTGCCAGCAGTACAGGGTCCCAGCCCCAGCATTTT.

The chain combines TRBV28 with TRBJ1-1, with D possibly being TRBD1 (6 bases). This CDR3 region has 11 residues. The germline V gene encodes CDR1 MDHEN and CDR2 SYDVKM. V was cut by 2 bases and J by 11 bases, with 9 bases left in between. CDR3 bases: TGTGCCAGCAGTTTAGCGAGGGGGGCTTTCTTT. This translates into CASSLARGAFF. Drawing the rest from reference TRBV28 and TRBJ1-1, the complete variable domain is DVKVTQSSRYLVKRTGEKVFLECVQDMDHENMFWYRQDPGLGLRLIYFSYDVKMKEKGDIPEGYSVSREKKERFSLILESASTNQTSMYLCASSLARGAFFGQGTRLTVV.

In DNA form, the CDR3 reads TGTGCCACCAGAGGGGAATATGGCTACACCTTC. Translating gives CATRGEYGYTF. The rearrangement links TRBV15 to TRBJ1-2; tentatively, D is TRBD1 (5 bases). The CDR3 consists of 11 residues. Germline-derived CDR1 and CDR2 are LNHNV and YYDKDF (reference sequence). V was pared by 6 bases and J by 5 bases, with 7 bases between.

This chain links TRBV5-1 with TRBJ2-7; 11 positions match TRBD1. Germline CDR1 reads SGHRS; CDR2 reads YFSETQ. The CDR3 is 15 amino acids. V lost 7 bases, J lost 6 bases, and 12 bases stayed unmatched. CDR3 protein: CASRARDRGSGEQYF. CDR3 sequence (DNA): TGCGCCAGCCGGGCACGGGACAGGGGGAGTGGCGAGCAGTACTTC.

The chain links TRBV7-2 to TRBJ2-3; 7 bases line up with TRBD1. The CDR3 is made up of 16 amino acids. Germline assignment: CDR1 SGHTA and CDR2 FQGNSA. The V gene end was trimmed by 0 bases and the J gene end by 2 bases; junction bases not matched to a gene: 5. CDR3 nucleotide sequence: TGTGCCAGCAGCTTAGCAATAACAGGGGCCACAGATACGCAGTATTTT. It encodes CASSLAITGATDTQYF.

The rearrangement uses TRBV7-9 and TRBJ2-7; D possibly uses TRBD1 or TRBD2 (6 bases each). The V gene's germline CDR1 is SEHNR and CDR2 FQNEAQ (reference sequence). The V and J ends lost 1 base and 2 bases respectively, with 12 bases between them. This CDR3 has 15 residues. CDR3 in amino acids: CASSLGRGLAYEQYF. The CDR3, as DNA: TGTGCCAGCAGCTTAGGCAGGGGACTTGCCTACGAGCAGTACTTC.

This clone was detected a few times. This chain uses TRBV19 with TRBJ1-1; D gene uncertain. Germline CDR1 LNHDA, CDR2 SQIVND (reference sequence). The CDR3 has 17 amino acids. V lost 3 bases to trimming and J lost 0 bases, with 17 bases between them. The DNA for the CDR3 is TGTGCCAGTAGTATCCGCCAGGACTATTTCATGAACACTGAAGCTTTCTTT. Translated: CASSIRQDYFMNTEAFF. Drawing the rest from reference TRBV19 and TRBJ1-1, the complete variable domain is DGGITQSPKYLFRKEGQNVTLSCEQNLNHDAMYWYRQDPGQGLRLIYYSQIVNDFQKGDIAEGYSVSREKKESFPLTVTSAQKNPTAFYLCASSIRQDYFMNTEAFFGQGTRLTVV.

This chain connects TRBV18 to TRBJ2-7; D might be TRBD1 (6 bases). The CDR3 is made up of 12 amino acids. Germline CDR1 KGHSH, CDR2 LQKENI. Trimming stripped 2 bases from V and 10 bases from J, with 12 bases between. CDR3 sequence: CASSPFKGDQYF. For the CDR3, the DNA is TGTGCCAGCTCACCATTTAAGGGGGACCAGTACTTC.